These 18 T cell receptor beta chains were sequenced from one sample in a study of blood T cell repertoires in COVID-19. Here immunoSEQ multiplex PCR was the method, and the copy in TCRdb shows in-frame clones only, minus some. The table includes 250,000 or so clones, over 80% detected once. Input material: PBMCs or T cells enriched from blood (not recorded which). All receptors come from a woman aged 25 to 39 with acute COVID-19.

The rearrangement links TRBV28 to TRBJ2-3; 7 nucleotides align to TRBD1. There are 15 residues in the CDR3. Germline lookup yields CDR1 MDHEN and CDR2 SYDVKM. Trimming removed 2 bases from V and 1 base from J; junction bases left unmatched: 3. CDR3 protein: CASSLSGTGTDTQYF. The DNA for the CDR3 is TGTGCCAGCAGTTTAAGTGGGACAGGCACAGATACGCAGTATTTT. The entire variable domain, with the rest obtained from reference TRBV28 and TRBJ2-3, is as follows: DVKVTQSSRYLVKRTGEKVFLECVQDMDHENMFWYRQDPGLGLRLIYFSYDVKMKEKGDIPEGYSVSREKKERFSLILESASTNQTSMYLCASSLSGTGTDTQYFGPGTRLTVL.

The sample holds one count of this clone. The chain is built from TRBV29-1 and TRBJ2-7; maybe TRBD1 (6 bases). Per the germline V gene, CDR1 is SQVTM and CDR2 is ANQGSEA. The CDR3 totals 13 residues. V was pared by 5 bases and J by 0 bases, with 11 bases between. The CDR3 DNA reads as TGCAGCGTTAGGACAGTCAGCTCCTACGAGCAGTACTTC. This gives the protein CSVRTVSSYEQYF.

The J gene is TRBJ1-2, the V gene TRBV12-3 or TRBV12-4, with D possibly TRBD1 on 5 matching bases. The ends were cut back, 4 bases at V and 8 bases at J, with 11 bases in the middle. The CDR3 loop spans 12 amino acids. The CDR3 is CASSSQGEGYTF. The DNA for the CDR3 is TGTGCCAGCAGTTCCCAGGGTGAGGGCTACACCTTC.

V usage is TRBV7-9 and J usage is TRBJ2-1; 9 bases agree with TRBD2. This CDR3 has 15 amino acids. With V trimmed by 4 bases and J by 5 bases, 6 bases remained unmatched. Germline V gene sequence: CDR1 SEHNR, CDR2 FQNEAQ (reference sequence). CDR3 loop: CASSSQAGGNNEQFF. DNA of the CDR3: TGTGCCAGCAGCTCCCAAGCGGGAGGTAACAATGAGCAGTTCTTC.

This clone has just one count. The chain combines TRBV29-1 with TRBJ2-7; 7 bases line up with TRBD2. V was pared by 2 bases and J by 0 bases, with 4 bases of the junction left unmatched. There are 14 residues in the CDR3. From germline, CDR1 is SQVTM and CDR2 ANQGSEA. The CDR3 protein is CSVEWEGSSYEQYF. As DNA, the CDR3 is TGCAGCGTTGAATGGGAGGGTAGCTCCTACGAGCAGTACTTC.

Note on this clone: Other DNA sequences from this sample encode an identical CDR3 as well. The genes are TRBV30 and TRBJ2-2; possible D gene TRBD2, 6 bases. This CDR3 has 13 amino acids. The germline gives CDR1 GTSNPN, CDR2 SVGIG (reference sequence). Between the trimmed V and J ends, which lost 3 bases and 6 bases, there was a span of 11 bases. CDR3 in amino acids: CAWSASGAGELFF. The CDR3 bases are TGTGCCTGGAGCGCTTCGGGGGCCGGGGAGCTGTTTTTT.

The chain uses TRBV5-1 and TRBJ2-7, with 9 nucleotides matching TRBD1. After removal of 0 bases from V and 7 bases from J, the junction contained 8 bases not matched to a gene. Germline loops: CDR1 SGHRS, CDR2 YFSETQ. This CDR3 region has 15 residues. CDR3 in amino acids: CASSLEGTGSREQYF. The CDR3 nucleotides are TGCGCCAGCAGCTTGGAGGGGACAGGGAGCCGGGAGCAGTACTTC. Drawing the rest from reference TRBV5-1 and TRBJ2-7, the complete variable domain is KAGVTQTPRYLIKTRGQQVTLSCSPISGHRSVSWYQQTPGQGLQFLFEYFSETQRNKGNFPGRFSGRQFSNSRSEMNVSTLELGDSALYLCASSLEGTGSREQYFGPGTRLTVT.

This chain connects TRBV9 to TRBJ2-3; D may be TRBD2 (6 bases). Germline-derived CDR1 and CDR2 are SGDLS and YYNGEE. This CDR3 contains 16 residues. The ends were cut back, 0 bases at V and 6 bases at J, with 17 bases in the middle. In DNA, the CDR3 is TGTGCCAGCAGCGTAGGGACTAACGCTCGAGAGGATACGCAGTATTTT. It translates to CASSVGTNAREDTQYF.

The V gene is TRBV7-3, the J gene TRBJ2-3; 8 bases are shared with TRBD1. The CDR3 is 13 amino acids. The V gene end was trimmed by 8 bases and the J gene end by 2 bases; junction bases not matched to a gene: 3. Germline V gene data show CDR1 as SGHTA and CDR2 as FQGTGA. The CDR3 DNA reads TGTGCCAGCGGGACAGGAAACACAGATACGCAGTATTTT. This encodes CASGTGNTDTQYF.

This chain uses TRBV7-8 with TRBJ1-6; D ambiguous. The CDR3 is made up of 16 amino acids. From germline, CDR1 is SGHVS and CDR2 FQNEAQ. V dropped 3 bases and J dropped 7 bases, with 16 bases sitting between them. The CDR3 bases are TGTGCCAGCAGCTTGGGAACACCCCGGGAGAATTCACCCCTCCACTTT. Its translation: CASSLGTPRENSPLHF.

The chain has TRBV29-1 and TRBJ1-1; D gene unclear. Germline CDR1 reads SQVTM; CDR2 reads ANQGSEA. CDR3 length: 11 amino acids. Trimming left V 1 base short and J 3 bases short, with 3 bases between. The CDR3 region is CSVEGDTEAFF. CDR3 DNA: TGCAGCGTTGAAGGCGACACTGAAGCTTTCTTT.

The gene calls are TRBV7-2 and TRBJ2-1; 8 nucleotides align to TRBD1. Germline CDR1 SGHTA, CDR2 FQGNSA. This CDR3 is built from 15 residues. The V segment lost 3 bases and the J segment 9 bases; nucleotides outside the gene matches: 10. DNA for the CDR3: TGTGCCAGCAGCTTGGATTCTACAACAGGGGGTGAGCAGTTCTTC. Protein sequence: CASSLDSTTGGEQFF.

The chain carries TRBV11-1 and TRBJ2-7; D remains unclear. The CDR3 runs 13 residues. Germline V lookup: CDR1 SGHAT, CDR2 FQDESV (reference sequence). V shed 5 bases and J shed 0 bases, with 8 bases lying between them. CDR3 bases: TGTGCCAGCAGCCCCGAGAGCTCCTACGAGCAGTACTTC. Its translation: CASSPESSYEQYF.

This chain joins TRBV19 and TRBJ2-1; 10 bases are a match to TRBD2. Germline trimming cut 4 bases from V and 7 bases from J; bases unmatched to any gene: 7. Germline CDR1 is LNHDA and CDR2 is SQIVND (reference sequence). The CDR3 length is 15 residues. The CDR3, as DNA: TGTGCCAGTAGTAGCCCAGCGGGAGGGCCGAATGAGCAGTTCTTC. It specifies CASSSPAGGPNEQFF.

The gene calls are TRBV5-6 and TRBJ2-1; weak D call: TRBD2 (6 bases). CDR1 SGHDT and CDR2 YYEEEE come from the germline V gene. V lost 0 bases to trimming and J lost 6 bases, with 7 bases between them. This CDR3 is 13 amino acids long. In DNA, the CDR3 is TGTGCCAGCAGCTTGGTAGCGGCCAATGAGCAGTTCTTC. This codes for CASSLVAANEQFF.

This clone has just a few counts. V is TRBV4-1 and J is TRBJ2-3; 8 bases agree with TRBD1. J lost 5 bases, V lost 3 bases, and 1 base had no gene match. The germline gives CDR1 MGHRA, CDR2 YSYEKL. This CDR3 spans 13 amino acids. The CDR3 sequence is CASSHTGGDTQYF. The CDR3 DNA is TGCGCCAGCAGCCACACAGGGGGAGATACGCAGTATTTT.

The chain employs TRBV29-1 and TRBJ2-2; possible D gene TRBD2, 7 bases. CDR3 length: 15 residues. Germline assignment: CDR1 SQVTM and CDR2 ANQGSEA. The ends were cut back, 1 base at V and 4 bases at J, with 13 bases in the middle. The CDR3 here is CSVEVGQRGTGELFF. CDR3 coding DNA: TGCAGCGTTGAAGTAGGACAGCGGGGCACCGGGGAGCTGTTTTTT.

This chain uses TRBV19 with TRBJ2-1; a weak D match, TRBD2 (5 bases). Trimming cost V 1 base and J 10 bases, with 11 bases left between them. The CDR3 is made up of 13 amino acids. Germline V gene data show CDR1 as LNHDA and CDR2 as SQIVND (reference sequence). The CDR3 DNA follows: TGTGCCAGTAGTATAGTTGGAGGCGGGGAGCAGTTCTTC. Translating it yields CASSIVGGGEQFF.